This T cell receptor (beta chain) derives from a study of shared clonotypes between healthy human individuals. Using immunoSEQ multiplex PCR, the repertoire was profiled, and TCRdb retains in-frame clones only, with some absent. This table has about 680,000 clones, about 78% appearing once. V lost 0 bases and J 3 bases, leaving 9 bases between the germline ends. The CDR3 has 13 residues. Germline V CDR1 and CDR2: SQVTM, ANQGSEA. The sequenced sample was memory CD4+ T cells sorted from blood. Subset specified: CD45RA-negative fraction. The rearrangement uses TRBV29-1 and TRBJ2-7, with unresolved D. The TCR sequence derives from a woman in her twenties or thirties in good health. CDR3 in amino acids: CSVEDWPNYEQYF. The CDR3, as DNA: TGCAGCGTTGAAGATTGGCCAAACTACGAGCAGTACTTC.